A single sample gave rise to the 19 T cell receptor beta chains below, sequenced in a study of blood T cell repertoires in COVID-19. Only in-frame clones appear in the TCRdb table, and some are missing; sequencing was by immunoSEQ multiplex PCR. There are around 130,000 clones in the sample; approximately 80% occur only once, and 12% lies in the top ten. The source material was peripheral blood. The receptors come from an older woman with acute or convalescent COVID-19.

This clone has a single count. The chain has TRBV19 and TRBJ1-4; D perhaps matches TRBD1 (5 bases). CDR1 LNHDA and CDR2 SQIVND come from the germline V gene (reference sequence). V lost 5 bases to trimming and J lost 2 bases, with 9 bases between them. This CDR3 contains 14 residues. CDR3 protein: CASSSTVTNEKLFF. DNA of the CDR3: TGTGCCAGTAGTTCGACAGTTACTAATGAAAAACTGTTTTTT.

This clone was recorded once. The CDR3: CSVRQITDTQYF. For the CDR3, the DNA is TGCAGCGTAAGACAGATCACAGATACGCAGTATTTT. The chain couples TRBV29-1 to TRBJ2-3; TRBD1 might be the D (5 bases). Germline V gene data show CDR1 as SQVTM and CDR2 as ANQGSEA. Trimming left V 6 bases short and J 2 bases short, with 9 bases between. This CDR3 has 12 amino acids.

V and J are TRBV2 and TRBJ1-1; maybe TRBD1 (6 bases). CDR1 and CDR2 from the germline V gene are SNHLY and FYNNEI. The V gene lost 6 bases and the J gene lost 1 base, with 12 bases spanning the gap. The CDR3 sequence is 14 residues long. CDR3 in amino acids: CASSGGLWNTEAFF. CDR3 bases: TGTGCCAGCAGCGGGGGGCTTTGGAACACTGAAGCTTTCTTT.

The chain uses TRBV10-2 and TRBJ2-7; D not certain. The germline V and J ends were trimmed by 4 bases and 1 base, with 8 bases remaining between them. Germline CDR1 reads WSHSY; CDR2 reads SAAADI. The CDR3 has 13 residues. DNA of the CDR3: TGCGCCAGCAGTGTTGTACAGTCCTACGAGCAGTACTTC. It is translated as CASSVVQSYEQYF.

This clone came up once. The rearrangement links TRBV5-1 to TRBJ1-1; a possible D gene is TRBD1 (5 bases). Trimming left V 1 base short and J 1 base short, with 14 bases between. The length of the CDR3 is 16 residues. CDR1 and CDR2 (germline): SGHRS, YFSETQ. This chain's CDR3 is CASSLQVRGQNTEAFF. The CDR3, as DNA: TGCGCCAGCAGCTTGCAGGTTAGGGGTCAGAACACTGAAGCTTTCTTT.

The J gene is TRBJ1-3, the V gene TRBV5-6; 7 nucleotides line up with TRBD1. Trimming at V came to 8 bases and at J to 7 bases, leaving 6 bases not matched to a gene. The CDR3 runs to 12 residues. Looked up from germline, CDR1 is SGHDT and CDR2 is YYEEEE. The CDR3 DNA sequence: TGTGCCAGTCACCTACAGGGGAACACCATATATTTT. Its translation: CASHLQGNTIYF.

The CDR3 sequence is CASSFTAGGRTDTQYF. CDR3 coding DNA: TGCGCCAGCAGCTTTACCGCGGGGGGGCGCACAGATACGCAGTATTTT. The J gene is TRBJ2-3, the V gene TRBV5-1; TRBD2 aligns across 9 bases. CDR1 and CDR2 (germline): SGHRS, YFSETQ. J gave up 1 base and V 2 bases, and 5 bases lay outside the gene matches. The CDR3 consists of 16 residues.

The rearrangement joins TRBV19 to TRBJ1-4; D is uncertain. V lost 3 bases and J 4 bases, leaving 12 bases between the germline ends. CDR3 length: 15 amino acids. CDR1 and CDR2 (germline): LNHDA, SQIVND (reference sequence). CDR3 loop: CASSIYEGHNEKLFF. The CDR3 nucleotides read TGTGCCAGTAGTATCTACGAGGGCCATAATGAAAAACTGTTTTTT.

J is TRBJ2-1 and V is TRBV7-3; 9 nucleotides align to TRBD1. Trimming took 1 base from V and 5 from J; bases not matched to a gene: 3. This CDR3 has 15 residues. The germline V gene encodes CDR1 SGHTA and CDR2 FQGTGA. The CDR3 is CASSLRQGVNNEQFF. The CDR3 coding sequence is TGTGCCAGCAGCTTAAGACAGGGGGTAAACAATGAGCAGTTCTTC.

This clone was seen once. This rearrangement joins TRBV6-1 to TRBJ1-4; TRBD1 matches at 10 bases. J gave up 10 bases and V 4 bases, and 12 bases lay outside the gene matches. The CDR3 loop spans 16 amino acids. Germline V lookup: CDR1 MNHNS, CDR2 SASEGT. The CDR3 reads CASSVIGTGDFAKLFF. The DNA of the CDR3 is TGTGCCAGCAGTGTTATTGGGACAGGGGATTTCGCAAAACTGTTTTTT.

The rearrangement joins TRBV5-1 to TRBJ2-2; D not resolved. The CDR3 length is 13 residues. The V and J ends lost 9 bases and 3 bases respectively, with 12 bases between them. CDR1 and CDR2 from the germline V gene are SGHRS and YFSETQ. CDR3 residues: CATRHEDTGELFF. The CDR3 DNA sequence: TGCGCCACCCGACATGAAGACACCGGGGAGCTGTTTTTT.

The chain combines TRBV7-8 with TRBJ2-3, with a tentative D call TRBD2 (6 bases). The CDR3 is 15 residues long. Germline loops: CDR1 SGHVS, CDR2 FQNEAQ. Between the trimmed V and J ends, which lost 1 base and 1 base, there was a span of 9 bases. Here the CDR3 DNA reads TGTGCCAGCAGCTTAGGGCTAGCGCGCACAGATACGCAGTATTTT. The encoded protein is CASSLGLARTDTQYF.

The rearrangement joins TRBV6-1 to TRBJ1-2; 9 bases map to TRBD1. Germline CDR1 MNHNS, CDR2 SASEGT. V was clipped by 2 bases and J by 4 bases; unmatched bases: 11. CDR3 length equals 17 residues. CDR3 in amino acids: CASSESDRGFVGYGYTF. Written as DNA, the CDR3 is TGTGCCAGCAGTGAATCGGACAGGGGTTTTGTTGGCTATGGCTACACCTTC.

The chain carries TRBV5-1 and TRBJ1-6; D perhaps matches TRBD1 (6 bases). With 2 bases removed from V and 6 bases from J, the gap between germline ends came to 18 bases. The CDR3 length is 17 residues. Germline values: CDR1 SGHRS, CDR2 YFSETQ. The CDR3 loop reads CASSFTQAGGANSPLHF. CDR3 bases: TGCGCCAGCAGCTTCACCCAAGCGGGGGGGGCTAATTCACCCCTCCACTTT.

The V gene is TRBV18, the J gene TRBJ2-5, with D possibly matching TRBD1 (6 bases). This CDR3 contains 13 residues. Trimming took off 4 bases at V and 2 bases at J, with 8 bases between the two ends. CDR1 is KGHSH, CDR2 LQKENI, per germline. CDR3 nucleotides: TGTGCCAGCTCACTTGGACAGCAAGAGACCCAGTACTTC. Protein: CASSLGQQETQYF.

This clone was seen once. The rearrangement links TRBV5-1 to TRBJ1-1; TRBD1 matches at 9 bases. This CDR3 is 16 amino acids long. Losses at the gene ends were 4 bases for V and 4 bases for J; bases not matched to a gene: 11. The germline V gene has CDR1 SGHRS and CDR2 YFSETQ. The CDR3 nucleotides are TGCGCCAGCAGCCCGGGGGACAGGGAGGTGAGCACTGAAGCTTTCTTT. Its translation: CASSPGDREVSTEAFF.

The chain combines TRBV5-1 with TRBJ2-4; perhaps TRBD2 as D (6 bases). Trimming stripped 5 bases from V and 7 bases from J, with 13 bases between. Germline V gives CDR1 SGHRS, CDR2 YFSETQ. This CDR3 contains 13 residues. CDR3 residues: CASSPPGRNIQYF. As DNA, the CDR3 is TGCGCCAGCAGTCCACCAGGGAGGAACATTCAGTACTTC. The full variable domain, completed using reference TRBV5-1 and TRBJ2-4, is KAGVTQTPRYLIKTRGQQVTLSCSPISGHRSVSWYQQTPGQGLQFLFEYFSETQRNKGNFPGRFSGRQFSNSRSEMNVSTLELGDSALYLCASSPPGRNIQYFGAGTRLSVL.

This chain connects TRBV30 to TRBJ1-2, with D possibly being TRBD1 (5 bases). V gave up 2 bases and J gave up 5 bases, with 12 bases separating them. This CDR3 spans 13 amino acids. The germline V gene has CDR1 GTSNPN and CDR2 SVGIG (reference sequence). CDR3 coding DNA: TGTGCCTGGAGTCGGGGGGATCGGTATGGCTACACCTTC. Protein product: CAWSRGDRYGYTF.

The CDR3 loop is CASSLKRGKNTGELFF. CDR3 DNA: TGCGCCAGCAGCCTAAAGAGGGGGAAGAACACCGGGGAGCTGTTTTTT. The rearrangement uses TRBV4-1 and TRBJ2-2; D possibly corresponds to TRBD1 (6 bases). Germline V gives CDR1 MGHRA, CDR2 YSYEKL. Trimming pared 4 bases from V and 1 base from J, leaving 13 bases between. CDR3 length equals 16 residues.